These 13 T cell receptor beta chains originate from one sample sequenced in a study of cytomegalovirus exposure and HLA in healthy donors. The PCR was carried out with 60 Vbeta primers and 13 Jbeta primers. Here immunoSEQ multiplex PCR was the method, and the copy in TCRdb shows in-frame clones only, minus some. In the table there are 150,000 to 200,000 clones, around 74% of which are singletons. The material sequenced was PBMCs. These receptors came from a female donor in good health and CMV-seronegative.

CDR3 region: CASSLSGGGTDTQYF. As DNA, the CDR3 is TGCGCCAGCAGCTTGAGCGGGGGGGGCACAGATACGCAGTATTTT. V is TRBV5-1 and J is TRBJ2-3; TRBD2 matches at 10 bases. V was clipped by 1 base and J by 1 base; unmatched bases: 0. Germline values: CDR1 SGHRS, CDR2 YFSETQ. The CDR3 is 15 residues long.

This chain uses TRBV6-5 with TRBJ1-5, with a tentative D call TRBD1 (5 bases). Trimming took off 2 bases at V and 5 bases at J, with 7 bases between the two ends. Germline CDR1 is MNHEY and CDR2 is SVGAGI. CDR3 length equals 13 residues. The CDR3, as DNA: TGTGCCAGCAGTTACGACAGCCATCAGCCCCAGCATTTT. It specifies CASSYDSHQPQHF.

The genes are TRBV29-1 and TRBJ1-1; TRBD1 might be the D (5 bases). Germline V gene data show CDR1 as SQVTM and CDR2 as ANQGSEA. The CDR3 has 13 amino acids. Trimming cost V 0 bases and J 4 bases, with 9 bases left between them. CDR3 region: CSVEEAQGTEAFF. The CDR3 DNA sequence: TGCAGCGTTGAAGAGGCTCAGGGCACTGAAGCTTTCTTT.

The chain is built from TRBV4-1 and TRBJ1-2, with TRBD1 matching 9 bases. The J segment lost 5 bases and the V segment lost 0 bases, leaving 4 bases of the junction unmatched. This CDR3 is built from 15 residues. Germline values: CDR1 MGHRA, CDR2 YSYEKL. CDR3 residues: CASSQDTGGAYGYTF. In DNA, the CDR3 is TGCGCCAGCAGCCAAGATACAGGGGGCGCATATGGCTACACCTTC.

The chain has TRBV9 and TRBJ2-2; 10 bases fit TRBD1. The germline CDR1 and CDR2 sequences are SGDLS and YYNGEE. The CDR3 spans 16 residues. V shed 4 bases and J 4 bases; nucleotides not matched to a gene: 7. The CDR3 DNA follows: TGTGCCAGCAGCAGCCGGGACAGGGGCGCCACCGGGGAGCTGTTTTTT. Its translation is CASSSRDRGATGELFF.

About this clone: Additional DNA sequences in this sample encode the identical CDR3. The chain recombines TRBV5-1 with TRBJ2-7; D is possibly TRBD1 (5 bases). The germline V gene encodes CDR1 SGHRS and CDR2 YFSETQ. There are 13 residues in the CDR3. The V gene lost 4 bases and the J gene lost 0 bases, with 8 bases spanning the gap. The CDR3 coding sequence is TGCGCCAGCAGCCTCAGGGACTCCTACGAGCAGTACTTC. Protein sequence: CASSLRDSYEQYF.

V is TRBV27 and J is TRBJ2-7; TRBD1 matches at 11 bases. Germline V gene sequence: CDR1 MNHEY, CDR2 SMNVEV (reference sequence). The length of the CDR3 is 15 residues. Trimming removed 4 bases from V and 4 bases from J; junction bases left unmatched: 6. The CDR3 region has the DNA TGTGCCAGCAGTTCCAGGACAGGGGGCTTTTACGAGCAGTACTTC. It is translated as CASSSRTGGFYEQYF.

The gene calls are TRBV7-2 and TRBJ2-3; tentatively, D is TRBD1 (6 bases). Trimming pared 5 bases from V and 2 bases from J, leaving 14 bases between. This CDR3 has 15 amino acids. The germline gives CDR1 SGHTA, CDR2 FQGNSA. CDR3 DNA sequence: TGTGCCAGCAGCCGAGCTGGACAGATCACAGATACGCAGTATTTT. Translated, it gives CASSRAGQITDTQYF.

The chain uses TRBV27 and TRBJ2-1, with 7 bases identical to TRBD2. This CDR3 is built from 17 residues. The germline gives CDR1 MNHEY, CDR2 SMNVEV (reference sequence). Germline trimming cut 6 bases from V and 1 base from J; bases unmatched to any gene: 12. CDR3 protein: CASSFLGTTLSYNEQFF. The CDR3 DNA follows: TGTGCCAGCAGCTTTTTAGGGACTACCCTATCCTACAATGAGCAGTTCTTC.

V and J are TRBV21-1 and TRBJ1-1. TRBV21-1 is shown as a pseudogene. This CDR3 region has 15 residues. The CDR3 region has the DNA TGTGCCAGCAGTGGACGAGGGCAGGTTACAACTGAAGCTTTCTTT. It is translated as CASSGRGQVTTEAFF.

The table lists this clone with a few counts. The rearrangement joins TRBV2 to TRBJ1-2, with D unresolved. The CDR3 is made up of 13 amino acids. V lost 4 bases to trimming and J lost 4 bases, with 10 bases between them. Germline V gene data show CDR1 as SNHLY and CDR2 as FYNNEI. The CDR3 nucleotides read TGTGCCAGCAGTGTAGTCTCAATCTATGGCTACACCTTC. Protein sequence: CASSVVSIYGYTF.

The CDR3 DNA reads TGTGCCAGCAGCTTAGGCGGGATTGCCCAAGAGACCCAGTACTTC. Its translation is CASSLGGIAQETQYF. The V gene is TRBV7-3, the J gene TRBJ2-5; D may be TRBD2 (6 bases). CDR3 size: 15 residues. Germline assignment: CDR1 SGHTA and CDR2 FQGTGA. V was pared by 2 bases and J by 1 base, with 11 bases between.

The chain combines TRBV5-1 with TRBJ2-7; the match to TRBD2 covers 8 bases. Looked up from germline, CDR1 is SGHRS and CDR2 is YFSETQ. The CDR3 sequence is 16 residues long. V lost 4 bases to trimming and J lost 4 bases; unmatched junction nucleotides: 13. The CDR3, as DNA: TGCGCCAGCAGCCCGGCCGGGGGGGGGCCCGGTTACGAGCAGTACTTC. This encodes CASSPAGGGPGYEQYF.